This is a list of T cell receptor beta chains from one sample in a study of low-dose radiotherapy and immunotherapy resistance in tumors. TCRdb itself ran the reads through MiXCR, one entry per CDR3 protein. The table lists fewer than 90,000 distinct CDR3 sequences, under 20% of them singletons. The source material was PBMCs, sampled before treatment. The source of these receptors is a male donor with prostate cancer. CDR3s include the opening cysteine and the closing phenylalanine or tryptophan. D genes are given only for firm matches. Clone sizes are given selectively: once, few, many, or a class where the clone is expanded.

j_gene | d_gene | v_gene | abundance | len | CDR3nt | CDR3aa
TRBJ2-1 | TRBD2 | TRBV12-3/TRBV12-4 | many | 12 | TGTGCCACCCGGACTAGCGCCAATGAGCAGTTCTTC | CATRTSANEQFF
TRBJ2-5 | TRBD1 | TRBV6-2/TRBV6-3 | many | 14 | TGTGCCAGCAGTCCGACAGGGATACAAGAGACCCAGTACTTC | CASSPTGIQETQYF
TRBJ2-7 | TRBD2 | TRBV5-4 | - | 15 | TGTGCCAGCAGCAAACTAGCGGGGGCCGCCTACGAGCAGTACTTC | CASSKLAGAAYEQYF
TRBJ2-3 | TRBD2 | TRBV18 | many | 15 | TGTGCCAGCTCACCGGGACTAGCCTCTGGTGATACGCAGTATTTT | CASSPGLASGDTQYF
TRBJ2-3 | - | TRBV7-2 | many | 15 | TGTGCCAGCAGCTTAATGGGGGGGGCTGCAGATACGCAGTATTTT | CASSLMGGAADTQYF
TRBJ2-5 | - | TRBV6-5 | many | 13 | TGTGCCAGCAGTTTCAGGTCCCAAGAGACCCAGTACTTC | CASSFRSQETQYF
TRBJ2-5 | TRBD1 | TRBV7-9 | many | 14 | TGTGCCAGCAGCTCAAACAGGGGGCGGGAGACCCAGTACTTC | CASSSNRGRETQYF
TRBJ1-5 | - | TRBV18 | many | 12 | TGTGCCAGCCGAGACGCTAATCAGCCCCAGCATTTT | CASRDANQPQHF
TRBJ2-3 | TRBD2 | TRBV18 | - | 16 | TGTGCCAGCTCACCCTCAGGACTAGCTTCCCGAGATACGCAGTATTTT | CASSPSGLASRDTQYF
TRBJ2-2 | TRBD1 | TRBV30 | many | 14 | TGTGCCTGGAGCCGGGACAGACACACCGGGGAGCTGTTTTTT | CAWSRDRHTGELFF
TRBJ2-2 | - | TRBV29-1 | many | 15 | TGCAGCGTTGATTTTAGGGGGAGTCGGTCCGGGGAGCTGTTTTTT | CSVDFRGSRSGELFF
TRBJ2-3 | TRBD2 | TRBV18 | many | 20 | TGTGCCAGCTCACCTACGACGCTTGTCTGGCGGGAGGGCCAAACAGATACGCAGTATTTT | CASSPTTLVWREGQTDTQYF
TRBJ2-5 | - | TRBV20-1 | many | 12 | TGCAGTGCGGTGGGTAGTTTGGAGACCCAGTACTTC | CSAVGSLETQYF
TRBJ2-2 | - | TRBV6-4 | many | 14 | TGTGCCAGCAGTGACTCGGTGGAAGTGGGGGAGCTGTTTTTT | CASSDSVEVGELFF
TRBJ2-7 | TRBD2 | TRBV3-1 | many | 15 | TGTGCCAGCAGCCAAGGGAGGACGGGGACTAGCGCGCAGTACTTC | CASSQGRTGTSAQYF
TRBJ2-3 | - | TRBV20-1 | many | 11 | TGCAGTGCAGAGCTGGGGGATACGCAGTATTTT | CSAELGDTQYF
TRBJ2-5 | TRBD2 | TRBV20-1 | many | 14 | TGCAGTGCTAGATCGGCGGGGGGGAGCGAGACCCAGTACTTC | CSARSAGGSETQYF
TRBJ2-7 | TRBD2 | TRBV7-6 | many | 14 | TGTGCCAGCAGCCCTAGCGGCGGTTCCTACGAGCAGTACTTC | CASSPSGGSYEQYF
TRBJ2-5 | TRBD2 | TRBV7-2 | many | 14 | TGTGCCAGCAGCGGCGCCAGGGGACTAGCGACCCAGTACTTC | CASSGARGLATQYF
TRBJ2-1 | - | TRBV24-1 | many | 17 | TGTGCCACCAGTGATTTGTCCGGTGGTTCTACACGGAATGAGCAGTTCTTC | CATSDLSGGSTRNEQFF
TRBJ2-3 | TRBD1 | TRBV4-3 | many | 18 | TGCGCCAGCAGCCAAGCGAGTTCCATACAGGGGAGCACAGATACGCAGTATTTT | CASSQASSIQGSTDTQYF
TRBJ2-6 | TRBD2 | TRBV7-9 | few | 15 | TGTGCCAGCAGGTTTAGCGGGAGCGGGGCCAACGTCCTGACTTTC | CASRFSGSGANVLTF
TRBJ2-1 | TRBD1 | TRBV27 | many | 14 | TGTGCCAGCAGTCTAGGACAGGGACTCGGTGAGCAGTTCTTC | CASSLGQGLGEQFF
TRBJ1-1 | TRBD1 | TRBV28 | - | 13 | TGTGCCAGCAGTCCAGGGGGCGAGACTGAAGCTTTCTTT | CASSPGGETEAFF
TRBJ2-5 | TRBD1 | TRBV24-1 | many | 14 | TGTGCCACCAGTGACATCGACAGGGGTCAGACCCAGTACTTC | CATSDIDRGQTQYF
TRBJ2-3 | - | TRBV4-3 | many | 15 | TGCGCCAGCAGCCACAACAGGGCTAGCACAGATACGCAGTATTTT | CASSHNRASTDTQYF
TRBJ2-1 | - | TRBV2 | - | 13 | TGTGCCACCTCAGTGATTCGTGGCGATGAGCAGTTCTTC | CATSVIRGDEQFF
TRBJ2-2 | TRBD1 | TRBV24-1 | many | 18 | TGTGCCACCAGTGATTTAGGTGAACCGGGACAGGACACCGGGGAGCTGTTTTTT | CATSDLGEPGQDTGELFF
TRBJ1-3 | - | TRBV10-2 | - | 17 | TGCGCCAGCAGTGAGTCTGCAGGGACCCGCTCTGGAAACACCATATATTTT | CASSESAGTRSGNTIYF